The 19 T cell receptor beta chains in this list originate from one sample, sequenced in a study of T cells in localized non-small cell lung cancer. Sequenced by immunoSEQ multiplex PCR; TCRdb stores in-frame clones only, minus some. This repertoire shows roughly 24,000 clones, approximately 91% found once; its top ten account for roughly a fifth. The sample here was peripheral blood, taken before any cancer treatment. The receptors were gathered from a man between 35 and 75 years old with stage I squamous cell lung carcinoma.

V usage is TRBV19 and J usage is TRBJ2-3; D tentatively fits TRBD1 or TRBD2 (7 bases each). The germline V and J ends were trimmed by 8 bases and 9 bases, with 12 bases remaining between them. Germline assignment: CDR1 LNHDA and CDR2 SQIVND (reference sequence). There are 11 residues in the CDR3. CDR3 bases: TGTGCCAGTCTCCAGGGGGGGACGCAGTATTTT. It translates to CASLQGGTQYF.

The chain couples TRBV5-8 to TRBJ1-5, with D perhaps TRBD1 (5 bases). Germline lookup yields CDR1 SGHTS and CDR2 YDEGEE. The CDR3 contains 15 residues. V gave up 4 bases and J gave up 4 bases, with 15 bases separating them. The chain's CDR3 is CASSVWRGENQPQHF. The CDR3, as DNA: TGTGCCAGCAGCGTCTGGCGGGGCGAGAATCAGCCCCAGCATTTT.

This sequence joins TRBV7-2 and TRBJ2-3; unclear D gene. Germline CDR1 is SGHTA and CDR2 is FQGNSA. There are 14 residues in the CDR3. The V end lost 1 base, the J end lost 4 bases, and 9 bases lay between the germline ends. CDR3 region: CASSLDGSSDTQYF. CDR3 nucleotide sequence: TGTGCCAGCAGCTTAGACGGAAGCTCAGATACGCAGTATTTT.

The V and J genes are TRBV10-1 and TRBJ2-3, with TRBD1 identical over 7 bases. Germline CDR1 is WNHNN and CDR2 is SYGVQD (reference sequence). Trimming removed 0 bases from V and 6 bases from J; junction bases left unmatched: 9. This CDR3 is built from 16 residues. The CDR3 sequence: CASSESTGIDVDTQYF. In DNA form, the CDR3 reads TGCGCCAGCAGTGAGTCGACAGGGATAGATGTCGATACGCAGTATTTT.

The chain employs TRBV4-3 and TRBJ1-1; maybe TRBD1 (6 bases). V lost 1 base, J lost 6 bases, and 18 bases lay in between. The CDR3 has 16 amino acids. Germline values: CDR1 LGHNA, CDR2 YSLEER. The CDR3 sequence: CASSQAGGLDSPEAFF. DNA of the CDR3: TGCGCCAGCAGCCAAGCGGGGGGGCTTGACTCTCCTGAAGCTTTCTTT.

CDR3 nucleotide sequence: TGTGCCAGCAGCTATTCTAATTCAGGGGACACTGAAGCTTTCTTT. Amino acids: CASSYSNSGDTEAFF. The chain combines TRBV7-9 with TRBJ1-1; D is perhaps TRBD1 (6 bases). The V gene lost 4 bases and the J gene lost 3 bases, with 15 bases spanning the gap. This CDR3 spans 15 amino acids. Germline V gives CDR1 SEHNR, CDR2 FQNEAQ (reference sequence).

The gene calls are TRBV7-6 and TRBJ2-5, with unresolved D. CDR3 length equals 13 residues. V gave up 2 bases and J gave up 7 bases, with 11 bases separating them. CDR1 is SGHVS and CDR2 is FNYEAQ in the germline V gene. CDR3 in DNA: TGTGCCAGCAGCTTACTGAGTAGGCGGACCCAGTACTTC. Its protein is CASSLLSRRTQYF.

This clone occurred once. This chain joins TRBV9 and TRBJ1-1, with 8 bases fitting TRBD1. The ends lost 3 bases at V and 0 bases at J; junction bases unmatched: 10. This CDR3 has 17 residues. Germline lookup yields CDR1 SGDLS and CDR2 YYNGEE. The CDR3 region is CASSELDRDLMNTEAFF. The DNA of the CDR3 is TGTGCCAGCAGCGAGCTGGACAGGGATTTGATGAACACTGAAGCTTTCTTT.

The chain links TRBV4-3 to TRBJ1-1; TRBD1 aligns across 9 bases. This CDR3 is 16 amino acids long. Germline values: CDR1 LGHNA, CDR2 YSLEER. J was trimmed by 3 bases and V by 8 bases; bases with no gene match: 13. CDR3 loop: CASRPTGGAWDTEAFF. The CDR3 nucleotides are TGCGCCAGCCGCCCAACAGGGGGCGCTTGGGACACTGAAGCTTTCTTT.

This rearrangement joins TRBV10-3 to TRBJ2-1, with 15 bases aligning to TRBD2. CDR1 is ENHRY and CDR2 is SYGVKD in the germline V gene. Trimming at V came to 9 bases and at J to 0 bases, leaving 9 bases not matched to a gene. CDR3 length equals 18 residues. This chain's CDR3 is CAMSGTSGGHSSYNEQFF. The CDR3 nucleotides read TGTGCCATGTCCGGGACTAGCGGGGGGCACAGCTCCTACAATGAGCAGTTCTTC.

This chain joins TRBV7-8 and TRBJ2-7, with D unresolved. The length of the CDR3 is 14 residues. The germline CDR1 and CDR2 sequences are SGHVS and FQNEAQ. Trimming took off 1 base at V and 0 bases at J, with 7 bases between the two ends. The CDR3 reads CASSLDFSSYEQYF. The DNA of the CDR3 is TGTGCCAGCAGCTTAGACTTTAGCTCCTACGAGCAGTACTTC.

The chain carries TRBV9 and TRBJ1-3; TRBD1 matches at 9 bases. V was pared by 0 bases and J by 4 bases, with 8 bases of the junction left unmatched. Germline CDR1 reads SGDLS; CDR2 reads YYNGEE. This CDR3 is built from 17 residues. As DNA, the CDR3 is TGTGCCAGCAGCGTAGAGGGGACAGGGTTATTGGGAAACACCATATATTTT. The encoded protein is CASSVEGTGLLGNTIYF.

This chain connects TRBV7-9 to TRBJ2-7, with 10 bases aligning to TRBD1. This CDR3 has 14 residues. Germline V gene sequence: CDR1 SEHNR, CDR2 FQNEAQ (reference sequence). With 3 bases clipped from V and 4 bases from J, the junction kept 3 bases outside the gene matches. As DNA, the CDR3 is TGTGCCAGCAGCTTTCCGGGACAGGGGTACGAGCAGTACTTC. This encodes CASSFPGQGYEQYF.

The genes are TRBV13 and TRBJ1-2; D possibly corresponds to TRBD1 (5 bases). Germline V CDR1 and CDR2: PRHDT, FYEKMQ (reference sequence). Deletions cut 2 bases from V and 8 bases from J, with 18 bases between. There are 15 residues in the CDR3. DNA of the CDR3: TGTGCCAGCAGCTTACCCGGGGCCATCGATGCGGGCTACACCTTC. Translating gives CASSLPGAIDAGYTF.

The V gene is TRBV2, the J gene TRBJ2-2; the match to TRBD1 covers 11 bases. CDR3 length equals 16 residues. Germline V gene data show CDR1 as SNHLY and CDR2 as FYNNEI. J lost 7 bases, V lost 2 bases, and 6 bases had no gene match. The DNA for the CDR3 is TGTGCCAGCAGTGAATATGGGGGACAGGGGGACGGGGAGCTGTTTTTT. Its protein is CASSEYGGQGDGELFF.

This chain joins TRBV10-3 and TRBJ2-3; 16 nucleotides line up with TRBD2. Per germline, CDR1 ENHRY and CDR2 SYGVKD. The CDR3 is 18 amino acids. The V and J ends lost 3 bases and 7 bases, in that order; junction bases with no gene match: 10. The DNA for the CDR3 is TGTGCCATCAGTGATTCCGGGACTAGCGGGGGGGCATGGTATACGCAGTATTTT. Residues: CAISDSGTSGGAWYTQYF.

J is TRBJ1-3 and V is TRBV11-2; 7 bases agree with TRBD1. Germline V lookup: CDR1 SGHAT, CDR2 FQNNGV. The V segment lost 9 bases and the J segment 4 bases; nucleotides outside the gene matches: 21. The CDR3 has 18 residues. CDR3 loop: CASRGSTRQGIFGNTIYF. CDR3 in DNA: TGTGCCAGTCGCGGTTCCACCCGACAGGGAATATTCGGAAACACCATATATTTT.

In this sample, this clone turned up a few times. V usage is TRBV5-4 and J usage is TRBJ1-1; TRBD1 agrees at 9 bases. This CDR3 spans 14 amino acids. Germline CDR1 is SGHNT and CDR2 is YYREEE (reference sequence). The junction had 1 base not matched to a gene; V was cut back by 3 bases and J by 1 base. DNA for the CDR3: TGTGCCAGCAGCTGGGACAGGGCGAACACTGAAGCTTTCTTT. It codes for CASSWDRANTEAFF.

The chain uses TRBV7-2 and TRBJ1-1; D remains unclear. The CDR3 consists of 11 residues. Trimming took off 2 bases at V and 12 bases at J, with 10 bases between the two ends. CDR1 and CDR2 from the germline V gene are SGHTA and FQGNSA. CDR3 residues: CASSLRQTPFF. CDR3 bases: TGTGCCAGCAGCTTAAGGCAAACCCCTTTCTTT.